These 9 T cell receptor beta chains share one sample of origin, sequenced in a study of blood T cell repertoires in COVID-19. The table came from immunoSEQ multiplex PCR; TCRdb's copy has only in-frame clones and leaves some out. Among 200,000 or so clones, about nine tenths were seen once, and the ten largest hold 2% to 3%. Sequencing was done on a sample of peripheral blood. The source of these receptors is a young man with COVID-19, enrolled during active disease.

V usage is TRBV27 and J usage is TRBJ2-2, with 8 bases aligning to TRBD2. Germline lookup yields CDR1 MNHEY and CDR2 SMNVEV (reference sequence). The CDR3 is made up of 15 amino acids. V shed 2 bases and J 4 bases; nucleotides not matched to a gene: 3. The CDR3 here is CASSLGAGVTGELFF. The DNA for the CDR3 is TGTGCCAGCAGTTTAGGAGCGGGGGTCACCGGGGAGCTGTTTTTT.

The chain links TRBV18 to TRBJ1-3; possible D gene TRBD1, 5 bases. The CDR3 totals 16 residues. Germline CDR1 and CDR2: KGHSH and LQKENI. V lost 2 bases, J lost 4 bases, and 15 bases lay in between. CDR3 nucleotide sequence: TGTGCCAGCTCACCAAGCCAGGGTGGGTACGGAAACACCATATATTTT. The encoded protein is CASSPSQGGYGNTIYF.

This clone was observed a single time. This chain links TRBV19 with TRBJ1-5; tentatively, D is TRBD1 (5 bases). The CDR3 is 16 residues long. Germline CDR1 is LNHDA and CDR2 is SQIVND (reference sequence). Trimming removed 7 bases from V and 1 base from J, with 17 bases in between. As DNA, the CDR3 is TGTGCCAGTACATTCTTCCCCAGGGCGAGCAATCAGCCCCAGCATTTT. It translates to CASTFFPRASNQPQHF.

The chain combines TRBV28 with TRBJ2-1; no definite D call. CDR1 is MDHEN and CDR2 is SYDVKM in the germline V gene. V was shortened by 1 base and J by 4 bases, with 5 bases between the two germline ends. This CDR3 comprises 13 residues. CDR3 in DNA: TGTGCCAGCAGTTTATCCGAGTACAATGAGCAGTTCTTC. Protein: CASSLSEYNEQFF.

This chain connects TRBV7-3 to TRBJ1-6, with 9 bases aligning to TRBD1. CDR1 is SGHTA and CDR2 is FQGTGA in the germline V gene. The CDR3 sequence is 14 residues long. Losses at the gene ends were 4 bases for V and 6 bases for J; bases not matched to a gene: 1. The CDR3 coding sequence is TGTGCCAGCAGCTGGGACAGGGCTAATTCACCCCTCCACTTT. Translation gives CASSWDRANSPLHF. Looking up the rest from reference TRBV7-3 and TRBJ1-6 gives the full variable domain: GAGVSQTPSNKVTEKGKYVELRCDPISGHTALYWYRQSLGQGPEFLIYFQGTGAADDSGLPNDRFFAVRPEGSVSTLKIQRTERGDSAVYLCASSWDRANSPLHFGNGTRLTVT.

The V and J genes are TRBV3-1 (or the pseudogene TRBV3-2) and TRBJ1-2; D might be TRBD1 (6 bases). Trimming removed 5 bases at V and 10 bases at J, with 20 bases between. This CDR3 contains 14 residues. Germline-derived CDR1 and CDR2 are LGHDT and YNNKEL (reference sequence). CDR3 region: CASSGSGTLLPYTF. CDR3 nucleotides: TGTGCCAGCAGCGGATCCGGGACACTACTCCCCTACACCTTC.

The DNA of the CDR3 is TGTGCCAGCAGTGGGCTAGCGGCATCCTACGAGCAGTACTTC. Protein product: CASSGLAASYEQYF. This chain connects TRBV6-2 or TRBV6-3 to TRBJ2-7; TRBD2 matches 7 bases. The length of the CDR3 is 14 residues. Germline V gene data show CDR1 as MNHEY and CDR2 as SVGEGT. J was trimmed by 1 base and V by 5 bases; bases with no gene match: 5.

The rearrangement uses TRBV9 and TRBJ2-1; D may be TRBD2 (5 bases). The length of the CDR3 is 12 residues. The germline CDR1 and CDR2 sequences are SGDLS and YYNGEE. Trimming pared 7 bases from V and 4 bases from J, leaving 9 bases between. The CDR3 loop reads CASSGGYNEQFF. CDR3 bases: TGTGCCAGCTCCGGAGGTTACAATGAGCAGTTCTTC.

V is TRBV9 and J is TRBJ2-1; TRBD1 aligns across 10 bases. V dropped 6 bases and J dropped 1; count of bases not matched to a gene: 4. Germline V CDR1 and CDR2: SGDLS, YYNGEE. The CDR3 spans 15 residues. The CDR3, as DNA: TGTGCCAGCACCCCGGACAGGGGGTCCTACAATGAGCAGTTCTTC. Protein sequence: CASTPDRGSYNEQFF. Filled out from reference TRBV9 and TRBJ2-1, the complete variable domain reads DSGVTQTPKHLITATGQRVTLRCSPRSGDLSVYWYQQSLDQGLQFLIQYYNGEERAKGNILERFSAQQFPDLHSELNLSSLELGDSALYFCASTPDRGSYNEQFFGPGTRLTVL.